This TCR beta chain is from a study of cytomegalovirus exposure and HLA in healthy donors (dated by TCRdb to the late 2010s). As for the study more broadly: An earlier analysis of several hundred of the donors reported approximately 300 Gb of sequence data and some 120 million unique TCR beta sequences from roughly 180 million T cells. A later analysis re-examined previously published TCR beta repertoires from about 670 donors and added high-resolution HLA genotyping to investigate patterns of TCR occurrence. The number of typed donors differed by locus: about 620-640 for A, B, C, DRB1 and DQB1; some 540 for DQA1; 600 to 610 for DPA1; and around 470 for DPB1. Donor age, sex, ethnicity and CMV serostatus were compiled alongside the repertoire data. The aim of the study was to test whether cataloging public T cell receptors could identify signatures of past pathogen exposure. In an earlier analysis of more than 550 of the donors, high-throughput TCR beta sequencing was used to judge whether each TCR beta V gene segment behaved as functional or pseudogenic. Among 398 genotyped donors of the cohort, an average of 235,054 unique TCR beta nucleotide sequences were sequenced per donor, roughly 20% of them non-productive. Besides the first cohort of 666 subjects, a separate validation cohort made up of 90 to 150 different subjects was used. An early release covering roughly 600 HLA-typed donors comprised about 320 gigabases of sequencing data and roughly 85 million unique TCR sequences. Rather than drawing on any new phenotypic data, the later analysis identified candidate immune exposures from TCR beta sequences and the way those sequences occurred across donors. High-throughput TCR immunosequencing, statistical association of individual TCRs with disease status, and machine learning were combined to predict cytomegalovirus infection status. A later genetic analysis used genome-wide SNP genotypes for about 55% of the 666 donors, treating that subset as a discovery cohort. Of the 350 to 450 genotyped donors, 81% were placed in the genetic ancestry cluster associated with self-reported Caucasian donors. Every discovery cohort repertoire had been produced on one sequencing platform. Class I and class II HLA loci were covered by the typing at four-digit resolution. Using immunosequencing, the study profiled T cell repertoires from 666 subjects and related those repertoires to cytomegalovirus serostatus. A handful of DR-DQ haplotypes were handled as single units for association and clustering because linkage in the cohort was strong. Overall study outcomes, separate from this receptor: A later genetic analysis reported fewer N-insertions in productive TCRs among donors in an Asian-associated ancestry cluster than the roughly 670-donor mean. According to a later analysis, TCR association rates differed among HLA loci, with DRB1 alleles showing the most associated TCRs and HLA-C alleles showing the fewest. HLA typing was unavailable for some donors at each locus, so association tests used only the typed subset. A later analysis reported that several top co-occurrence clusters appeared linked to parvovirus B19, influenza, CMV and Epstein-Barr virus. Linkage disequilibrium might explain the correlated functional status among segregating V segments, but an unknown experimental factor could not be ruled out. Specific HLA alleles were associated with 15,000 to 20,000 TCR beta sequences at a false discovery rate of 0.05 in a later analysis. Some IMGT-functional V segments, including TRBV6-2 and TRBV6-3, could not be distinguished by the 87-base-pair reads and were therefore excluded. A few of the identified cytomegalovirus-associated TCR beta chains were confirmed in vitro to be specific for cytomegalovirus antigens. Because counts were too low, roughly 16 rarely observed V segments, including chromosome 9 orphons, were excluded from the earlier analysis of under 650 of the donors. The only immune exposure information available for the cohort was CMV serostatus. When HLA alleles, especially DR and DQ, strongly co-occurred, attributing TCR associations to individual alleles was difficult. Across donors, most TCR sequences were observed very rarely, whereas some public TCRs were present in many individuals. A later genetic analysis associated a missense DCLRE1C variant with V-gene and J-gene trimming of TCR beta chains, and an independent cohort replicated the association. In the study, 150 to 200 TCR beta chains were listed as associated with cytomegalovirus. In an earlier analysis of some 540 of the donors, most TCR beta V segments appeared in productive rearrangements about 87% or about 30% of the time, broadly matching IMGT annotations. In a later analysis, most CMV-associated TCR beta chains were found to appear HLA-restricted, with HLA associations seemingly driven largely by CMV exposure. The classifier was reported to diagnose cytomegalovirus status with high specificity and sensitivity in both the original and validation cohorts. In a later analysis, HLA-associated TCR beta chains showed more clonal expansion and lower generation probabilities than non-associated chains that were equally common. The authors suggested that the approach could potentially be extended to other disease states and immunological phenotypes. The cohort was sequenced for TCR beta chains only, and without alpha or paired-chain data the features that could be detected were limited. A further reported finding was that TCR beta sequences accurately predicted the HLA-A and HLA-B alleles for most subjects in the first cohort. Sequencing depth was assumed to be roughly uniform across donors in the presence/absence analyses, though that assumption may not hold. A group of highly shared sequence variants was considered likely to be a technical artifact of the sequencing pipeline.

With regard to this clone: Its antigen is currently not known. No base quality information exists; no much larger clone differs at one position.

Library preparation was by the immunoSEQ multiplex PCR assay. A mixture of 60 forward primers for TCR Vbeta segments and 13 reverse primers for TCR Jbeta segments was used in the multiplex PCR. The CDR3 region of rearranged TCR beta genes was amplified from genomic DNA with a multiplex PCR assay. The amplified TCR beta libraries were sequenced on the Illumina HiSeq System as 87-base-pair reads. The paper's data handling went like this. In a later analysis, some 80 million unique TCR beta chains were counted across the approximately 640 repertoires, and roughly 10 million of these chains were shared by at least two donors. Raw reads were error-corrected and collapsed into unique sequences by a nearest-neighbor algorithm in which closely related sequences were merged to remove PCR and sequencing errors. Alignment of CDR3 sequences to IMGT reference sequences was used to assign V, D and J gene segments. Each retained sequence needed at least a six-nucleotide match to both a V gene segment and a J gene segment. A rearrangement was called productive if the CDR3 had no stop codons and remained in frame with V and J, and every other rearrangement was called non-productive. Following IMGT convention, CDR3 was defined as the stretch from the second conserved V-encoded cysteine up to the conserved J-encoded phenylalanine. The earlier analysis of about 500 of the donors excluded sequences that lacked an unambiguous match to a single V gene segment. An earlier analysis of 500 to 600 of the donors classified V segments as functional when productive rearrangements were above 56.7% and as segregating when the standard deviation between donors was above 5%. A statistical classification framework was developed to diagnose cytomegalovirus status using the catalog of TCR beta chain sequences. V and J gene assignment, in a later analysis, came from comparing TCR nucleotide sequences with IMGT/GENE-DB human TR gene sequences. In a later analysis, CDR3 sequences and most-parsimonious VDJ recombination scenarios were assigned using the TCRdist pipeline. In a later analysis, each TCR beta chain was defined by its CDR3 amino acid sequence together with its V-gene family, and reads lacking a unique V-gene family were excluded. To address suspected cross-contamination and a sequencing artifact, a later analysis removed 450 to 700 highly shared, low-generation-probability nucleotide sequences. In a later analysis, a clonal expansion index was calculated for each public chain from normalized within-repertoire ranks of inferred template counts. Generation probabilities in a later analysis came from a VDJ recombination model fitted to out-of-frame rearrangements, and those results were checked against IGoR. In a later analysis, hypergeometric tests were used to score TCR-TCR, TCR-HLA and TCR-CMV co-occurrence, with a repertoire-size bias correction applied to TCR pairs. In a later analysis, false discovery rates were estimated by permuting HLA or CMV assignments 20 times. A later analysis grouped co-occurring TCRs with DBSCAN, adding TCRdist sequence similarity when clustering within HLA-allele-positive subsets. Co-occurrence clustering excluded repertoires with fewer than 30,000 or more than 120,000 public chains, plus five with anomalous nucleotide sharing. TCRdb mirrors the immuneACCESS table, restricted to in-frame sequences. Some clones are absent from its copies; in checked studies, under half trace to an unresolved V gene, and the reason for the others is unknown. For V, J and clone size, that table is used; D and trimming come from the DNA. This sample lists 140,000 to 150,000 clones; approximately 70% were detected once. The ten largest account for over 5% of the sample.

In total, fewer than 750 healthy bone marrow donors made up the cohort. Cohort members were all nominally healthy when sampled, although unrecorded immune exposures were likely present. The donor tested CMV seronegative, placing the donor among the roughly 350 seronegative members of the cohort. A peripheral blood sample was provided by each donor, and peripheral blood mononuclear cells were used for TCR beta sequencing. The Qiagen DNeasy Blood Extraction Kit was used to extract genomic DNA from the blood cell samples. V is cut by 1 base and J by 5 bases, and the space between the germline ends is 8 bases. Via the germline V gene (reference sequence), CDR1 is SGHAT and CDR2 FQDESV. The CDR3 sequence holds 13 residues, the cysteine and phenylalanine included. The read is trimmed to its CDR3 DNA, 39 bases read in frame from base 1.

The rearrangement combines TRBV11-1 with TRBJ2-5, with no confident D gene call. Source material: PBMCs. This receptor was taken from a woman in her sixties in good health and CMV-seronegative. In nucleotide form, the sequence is TGTGCCAGCAGCTTAGGGCTAGAGGAGACCCAGTACTTC. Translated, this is CASSLGLEETQYF.